Listed below are T cell receptor beta chains from one sample, sequenced in a study of control samples from healthy donors and cancer patients. Libraries were prepared by immunoSEQ multiplex PCR; TCRdb keeps only in-frame clonotypes and omits some of them. The sample contains more than 60,000 clones, 90% of which appear only once. The specimen sequenced was PBMCs. These receptors all come from a man aged 55 to 70 with colorectal cancer. CDR3s include the opening cysteine and the closing phenylalanine or tryptophan. A D gene is named only where the DNA matches it firmly. Rows may omit the clone size; those that give it use once, few, many or a size class.

14	TRBV5-5	NA	NA	TRBJ2-1	TGTGCCAGCAGCTTGGTAGGGTATGAGGATGAGCAGTTCTTC	CASSLVGYEDEQFF
16	TRBV3-1/TRBV3-2	few	NA	TRBJ1-5	TGTGCCAGCAGCCCATCAATTAGGAGGGGCAATCAGCCCCAGCATTTT	CASSPSIRRGNQPQHF
13	TRBV27	NA	NA	TRBJ1-5	TGTGCCAGCAGTTTAGGGCTGAATCAGCCCCAGCATTTT	CASSLGLNQPQHF
11	TRBV4-1	NA	NA	TRBJ1-2	TGCGCCAGCAGCCAAGGCTATGGCTACACCTTC	CASSQGYGYTF
11	TRBV3-1/TRBV3-2	once	NA	TRBJ2-5	TGTGCCAGCAAGGGTCCAGGGACCCAGTACTTC	CASKGPGTQYF
16	TRBV3-1/TRBV3-2	once	TRBD2	TRBJ2-1	TGTGCCAGCAGCCCGACTAGCGGACTCTCCTACAATGAGCAGTTCTTC	CASSPTSGLSYNEQFF
14	TRBV6-6	NA	NA	TRBJ1-2	TGTGCCAGCAGTTACTCGCAGACCAACTATGGCTACACCTTC	CASSYSQTNYGYTF
15	TRBV2	NA	NA	TRBJ1-4	TGTGCCAGCAGTGAAAACAGGATTCGGGCTGAAAAACTGTTTTTT	CASSENRIRAEKLFF
16	TRBV5-1	NA	NA	TRBJ1-4	TGCGCCAGCAGCCCACGGGCAGGGACGGGGAATGAAAAACTGTTTTTT	CASSPRAGTGNEKLFF
13	TRBV19	NA	NA	TRBJ2-3	TGTGCCAGTAGGATGGGAGGATCTGCTACGCAGTATTTT	CASRMGGSATQYF
15	TRBV18	NA	NA	TRBJ1-3	TGTGCCAGCTCACCGGCGGGCCCCTCTGGAAACACCATATATTTT	CASSPAGPSGNTIYF
14	TRBV3-1/TRBV3-2	NA	NA	TRBJ2-7	TGTGCCAGCAGCCAAGCTGGGGCGGGGCCCGAGCAGTACTTC	CASSQAGAGPEQYF
14	TRBV5-1	NA	NA	TRBJ1-1	TGCGCCAGCAGCTTGGGGTCAGGGCAGACTGAAGCTTTCTTT	CASSLGSGQTEAFF
11	TRBV20-1	NA	NA	TRBJ2-3	TGCAGTGCTAGAGAGGCAGATACGCAGTATTTT	CSAREADTQYF
15	TRBV5-1	NA	NA	TRBJ1-4	TGCGCCAGCAGCTTGGTTGGCAGGGTGATACGGAAACTGTTTTTT	CASSLVGRVIRKLFF
16	TRBV5-5	NA	NA	TRBJ2-1	TGTGCCAGCAGCAGGGGGCTGACTAGCAGCGCCGATGAGCAGTTCTTC	CASSRGLTSSADEQFF
13	TRBV9	NA	NA	TRBJ1-6	TGTGCCAGCAGCGTGGTGCCCGATTCACCCCTCCACTTT	CASSVVPDSPLHF
16	TRBV7-2	NA	TRBD2	TRBJ2-3	TGTGCCAGCAGCTTAGTTAGCGGGGTTTTCACAGATACGCAGTATTTT	CASSLVSGVFTDTQYF
13	TRBV4-2	NA	NA	TRBJ1-2	TGTGCCAGCAGCCAAGATTTGACCTATGGCTACACCTTC	CASSQDLTYGYTF
14	TRBV3-1/TRBV3-2	NA	NA	TRBJ1-2	TGTGCCAGCAGCCAAGGTGGAGGGGACACGGGCTACACCTTC	CASSQGGGDTGYTF
13	TRBV6-5	NA	NA	TRBJ1-6	TGTGCCAGCAGATTGGACAGCTGGAAACCCCTCCACTTT	CASRLDSWKPLHF
13	TRBV6-4	NA	NA	TRBJ1-1	TGTGCCAGCAGTGAGGGCCCGAGGACTGAAGCTTTCTTT	CASSEGPRTEAFF
14	TRBV2	NA	NA	TRBJ2-5	TGTGCCAGCAGGTTGACAGACTTACAAGAGACTCAGTACTTC	CASRLTDLQETQYF
13	TRBV15	NA	NA	TRBJ2-1	TGTGCCACCAGCCCCGGGGGGCCCAATGAGCAGTTCTTC	CATSPGGPNEQFF
14	TRBV2	NA	NA	TRBJ2-3	TGTGCCAGCAGTGAGAGCTTTTACACAGATACGCAGTATTTT	CASSESFYTDTQYF
18	TRBV4-3	NA	NA	TRBJ1-6	TGCGCCAGCAGCCCGCGATGGGCGGAGAGCTCCTATAATTCACCCCTCCACTTT	CASSPRWAESSYNSPLHF
13	TRBV11-1	once	NA	TRBJ1-5	TGTGCCAGCAGTTTAAATAGCAATCAGCCCCAGCATTTT	CASSLNSNQPQHF
15	TRBV4-1	NA	NA	TRBJ1-3	TGCGCCAGCAGCCAAGGGGCAACGGCTGGAAACACCATATATTTT	CASSQGATAGNTIYF
13	TRBV5-1	NA	NA	TRBJ1-1	TGCGCCAGCAGGCAGACAGGGAACACTGAAGCTTTCTTT	CASRQTGNTEAFF
16	TRBV28	NA	TRBD1	TRBJ1-3	TGTGCCAGCAGTTCCGCAGGGGGCCTTCATGGAAACACCATATATTTT	CASSSAGGLHGNTIYF
16	TRBV19	once	NA	TRBJ2-2	TGTGCCAGTAGTTCCTGGGGAACCGGGGACACCGGGGAGCTGTTTTTT	CASSSWGTGDTGELFF
14	TRBV6-1	NA	NA	TRBJ2-6	TGTGCCAGCAGTGACGGGCCTGGGGCCAACGTCCTGACTTTC	CASSDGPGANVLTF
14	TRBV7-9	medium-sized	NA	TRBJ1-2	TGTGCCAGCAGCTTAGCAGGGTTTGGTTATGGCTACACCTTC	CASSLAGFGYGYTF
12	TRBV6-5	NA	NA	TRBJ2-2	TGTGCCTCCCGACAGAACACCGGGGAGCTGTTTTTT	CASRQNTGELFF
14	TRBV25-1	once	NA	TRBJ2-7	TGTGCCAGCAGTGAACTGGGGGGCATCTACGAGCAGTACTTC	CASSELGGIYEQYF
16	TRBV18	NA	NA	TRBJ2-1	TGTGCCAGCTCACCACGGGGCCAGGTATCCTACAATGAGCAGTTCTTC	CASSPRGQVSYNEQFF
13	TRBV6-5	few	NA	TRBJ2-7	TGTGCCAGCAGTTACTCGCTAGGCTACGAGCAGTACTTC	CASSYSLGYEQYF
16	TRBV6-2/TRBV6-3	NA	NA	TRBJ2-7	TGTGCCAGCAGTTACAAGGCGTGGCAGAGAACCTACGAGCAGTACTTC	CASSYKAWQRTYEQYF
12	TRBV2	NA	TRBD2	TRBJ2-1	TGTGCCAGCAGAAACGGGGGGGGCAGACCGTTCTTC	CASRNGGGRPFF
14	TRBV5-5	NA	TRBD1	TRBJ1-2	TGTGCCAGCAGCCTGGGACAGATTAACTATGGCTACACCTTC	CASSLGQINYGYTF